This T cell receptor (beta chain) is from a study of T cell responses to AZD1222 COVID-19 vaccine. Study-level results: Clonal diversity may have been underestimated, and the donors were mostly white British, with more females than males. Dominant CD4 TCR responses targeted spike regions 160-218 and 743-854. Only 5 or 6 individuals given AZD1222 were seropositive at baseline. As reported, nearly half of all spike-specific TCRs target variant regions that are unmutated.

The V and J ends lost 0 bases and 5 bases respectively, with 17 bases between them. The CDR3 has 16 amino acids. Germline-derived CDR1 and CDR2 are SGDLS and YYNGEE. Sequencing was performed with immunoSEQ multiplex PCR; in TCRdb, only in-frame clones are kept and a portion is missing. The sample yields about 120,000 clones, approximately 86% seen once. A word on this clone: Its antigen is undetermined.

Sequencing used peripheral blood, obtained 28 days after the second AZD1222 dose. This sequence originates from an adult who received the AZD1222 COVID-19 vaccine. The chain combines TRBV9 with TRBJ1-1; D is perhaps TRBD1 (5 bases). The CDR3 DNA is TGTGCCAGCAGCGTAGACGCTCCAGGGCTTACGACTGAAGCTTTCTTT. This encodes CASSVDAPGLTTEAFF.